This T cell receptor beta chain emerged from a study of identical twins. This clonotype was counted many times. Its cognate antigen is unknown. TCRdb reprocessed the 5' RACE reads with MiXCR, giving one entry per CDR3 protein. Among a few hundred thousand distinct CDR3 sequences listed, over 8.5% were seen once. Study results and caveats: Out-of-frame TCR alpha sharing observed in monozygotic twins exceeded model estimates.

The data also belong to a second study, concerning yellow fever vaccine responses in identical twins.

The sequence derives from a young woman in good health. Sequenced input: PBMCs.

The CDR3 sequence is CASSYSRTSGSSDTQYF. The CDR3 region has the DNA TGTGCCAGCAGTTACTCCCGGACTAGCGGCTCTTCAGATACGCAGTATTTT. J is TRBJ2-3 and V is TRBV6-5; TRBD2 agrees at 10 bases. From germline, CDR1 is MNHEY and CDR2 SVGAGI. V lost 0 bases and J lost 4; bases outside the gene matches: 7. The CDR3 runs 17 residues.